This TCR beta chain was observed in a study of blood T cell repertoires in COVID-19. The overall study: Collection of acute and convalescent COVID-19 samples took place in the United States, Italy and Spain.

The germline gives CDR1 SGHAT, CDR2 FQNNGV. The V gene end was trimmed by 4 bases and the J gene end by 2 bases; junction bases not matched to a gene: 5. This CDR3 has 14 residues. Some clones are missing from TCRdb's copy, which holds only in-frame ones; the method was immunoSEQ multiplex PCR. The sample has fewer than 150,000 clones, about nine tenths seen once; the top ten hold more than 9%. This TCR was sampled from a man aged 50 to 59 with active or convalescent COVID-19. This rearrangement joins TRBV11-2 to TRBJ2-7; 7 bases are shared with TRBD2. The sequenced sample was peripheral blood. The CDR3: CASSSTSYPYEQYF. In DNA, the CDR3 is TGTGCCAGCAGCTCGACTAGCTACCCCTACGAGCAGTACTTC.